These T cell receptor beta chains were read from a single sample in a study of spatial heterogeneity in lung cancer. TCRdb recomputed calls from the 5' RACE reads with MiXCR, one row per CDR3 protein. The sample has tens of thousands of distinct CDR3 sequences; roughly 15% are singletons. This material consisted of PBMCs, taken at surgery. The receptor set was obtained from a male donor with early-stage non-small cell lung cancer. Both conserved end residues are part of each CDR3. The order of the fields is clone size, J gene, D gene, V gene, CDR3 DNA, CDR3 protein. The D gene is left open where the match is weak. Size values are once, few and many counts, or a class for expanded clones, and some rows have none.

medium-sized | TRBJ2-7 | . | TRBV28 | TGTGCCAGCATAGGGGACACCCCCTCCTACGAGCAGTACTTC | CASIGDTPSYEQYF
many | TRBJ2-7 | . | TRBV13 | TGTGCCAGCAGCCGTTCGACAGGCCGGAGCTCCTACGAGCAGTACTTC | CASSRSTGRSSYEQYF
many | TRBJ1-1 | TRBD1 | TRBV5-1 | TGCGCCAGCGCAACCGGGACAGGAGGGAACACTGAAGCTTTCTTT | CASATGTGGNTEAFF
many | TRBJ2-2 | . | TRBV5-1 | TGCGCCAGCAGCTTGGAGTACGAGGCCGGGGAGCTGTTTTTT | CASSLEYEAGELFF
many | TRBJ2-2 | TRBD2 | TRBV6-2/TRBV6-3 | TGTGCCAGCAGTCAGGGACTAGCACCCGGGGAGCTGTTTTTT | CASSQGLAPGELFF
. | TRBJ2-5 | . | TRBV3-1 | TGTGCCAGCAGCCCCGAAGGCACAGGGCCTCGTGGAAAGACCCAGTACTTC | CASSPEGTGPRGKTQYF
. | TRBJ1-2 | TRBD1 | TRBV5-1 | TGCGCCAGCAGCTTCGGACAGGGGTCTGGCTACACCTTC | CASSFGQGSGYTF
few | TRBJ1-3 | . | TRBV20-1 | TGCAGTGCTAGAGACCGGACACTGCTTTCTGGAAACACCATATATTTT | CSARDRTLLSGNTIYF
. | TRBJ2-1 | TRBD2 | TRBV7-2 | TGTGCCAACAGCGGGAGGGCCGGCAATGAGCAGTTCTTC | CANSGRAGNEQFF
many | TRBJ1-4 | TRBD1 | TRBV7-2 | TGTGCCAGCAGCAAGGGGGCTACAAATGAAAAACTGTTTTTT | CASSKGATNEKLFF
. | TRBJ1-1 | . | TRBV15 | TGTGCCACCAGCAGAGATTTTAGGAGCACTGAAGCTTTCTTT | CATSRDFRSTEAFF
. | TRBJ2-3 | . | TRBV2 | TGTGCCAGCAGTGAAAACAGGGACACAGATACGCAGTATTTT | CASSENRDTDTQYF
. | TRBJ2-3 | TRBD2 | TRBV5-4 | TGTGCCAGCAGCTTGTACCTAGCGGGAGGTGATACGCAGTATTTT | CASSLYLAGGDTQYF
. | TRBJ2-2 | . | TRBV5-1 | TGCGCCAGCAGCTTGGAGGGTCCCACCGGGGAGCTGTTTTTT | CASSLEGPTGELFF
many | TRBJ1-1 | . | TRBV27 | TGTGCCAGCAGTTCCCCCGGGGCAATCACTGAAGCTTTCTTT | CASSSPGAITEAFF
. | TRBJ1-1 | . | TRBV3-1 | TGTGCCAGCAGCCAAATATCGGGGGCTGTTGTGGCTTTCTTT | CASSQISGAVVAFF
few | TRBJ2-5 | . | TRBV27 | TGTGCCAGCAGTGCCTGGCCGGGAGAGACCCAGTACTTC | CASSAWPGETQYF
. | TRBJ1-1 | TRBD1 | TRBV10-3 | TGTGCCATCAGTGAGAGAGGACAGGGAGGCACTGAAGCTTTCTTT | CAISERGQGGTEAFF
. | TRBJ1-1 | . | TRBV10-3 | TGTGCCATCAGTGAGTCTGCCTTCACTGAAGCTTTCTTT | CAISESAFTEAFF
many | TRBJ2-5 | TRBD2 | TRBV7-9 | TGTGCCAGCAGCCCTAGGGAACTAGCGGGGGAGGAGACCCAGTACTTC | CASSPRELAGEETQYF
. | TRBJ1-6 | . | TRBV27 | TGTGCCAGCAGTTTTCTTAATTCACCCCTCCACTTT | CASSFLNSPLHF
few | TRBJ1-1 | . | TRBV12-3/TRBV12-4 | TGTGCCAGCAGTTTTAGGGGCGGCTGGGACACTGAAGCTTTCTTT | CASSFRGGWDTEAFF
many | TRBJ1-4 | . | TRBV12-3/TRBV12-4 | TGTGCCAGCAGCCCTGACAACTCGGAAGAAAAACTGTTTTTT | CASSPDNSEEKLFF
. | TRBJ2-4 | . | TRBV6-1 | TGTGCCAGCAGACCCGACACCGCCAAAGCCAAAAACATTCAGTACTTC | CASRPDTAKAKNIQYF
. | TRBJ2-5 | TRBD2 | TRBV5-4 | TGTGCCAGCAGCCCCCCATCCTCAAGCGAACTAGCGGGAGGGCCTGAGACCCAGTACTTC | CASSPPSSSELAGGPETQYF
few | TRBJ2-3 | TRBD2 | TRBV20-1 | TGCAGTGCCACGGTCATTGCTAGCGGGGTGACAGATACGCAGTATTTT | CSATVIASGVTDTQYF
many | TRBJ2-2 | TRBD2 | TRBV4-1 | TGCGCCAGCAGGGCCGGACTAGCGGGGGTGTCCGGGGAGCTGTTTTTT | CASRAGLAGVSGELFF
few | TRBJ1-2 | . | TRBV19 | TGTGCCAGTAGTATGCCAGGGTGGTACGGCTACACCTTC | CASSMPGWYGYTF
few | TRBJ2-7 | . | TRBV5-1 | TGCGCCAGCAGCTTGGCTACAAACAGCTACGAGCAGTACTTC | CASSLATNSYEQYF
. | TRBJ1-4 | . | TRBV6-5 | TGTGCCAGCAGTTACGAGGCGGGGGGGAATGAAAAACTGTTTTTT | CASSYEAGGNEKLFF
few | TRBJ2-1 | TRBD1 | TRBV7-9 | TGTGCCAGCAGCTTACCGGACAGGGGCCGTAATGAGCAGTTCTTC | CASSLPDRGRNEQFF
few | TRBJ2-5 | TRBD1 | TRBV5-6 | TGTGCCAGCAGCTTAAGGTCCGGGACAGGGTCCTTCCAAGAGACCCAGTACTTC | CASSLRSGTGSFQETQYF
few | TRBJ1-1 | . | TRBV7-2 | TGTGCCAGCAGCTTAGAGGGCAGTAACACTGAAGCTTTCTTT | CASSLEGSNTEAFF
few | TRBJ1-5 | TRBD1 | TRBV5-1 | TGCGCCAGCAGCTTTACAGGGGGTCAGCCCCAGCATTTT | CASSFTGGQPQHF
few | TRBJ2-2 | . | TRBV28 | TGTGCCAGCAGTCGCGACAGAGCCGGGGAGCTGTTTTTT | CASSRDRAGELFF
many | TRBJ2-2 | . | TRBV10-3 | TGTGCCATCGGTGACGGTTCCACCCACACCGGGGAGCTGTTTTTT | CAIGDGSTHTGELFF
few | TRBJ2-7 | . | TRBV7-2 | TGTGCCAGCAGCTTCCAGGGGCTGGGTGAGCAGTACTTC | CASSFQGLGEQYF
few | TRBJ1-6 | . | TRBV6-2/TRBV6-3 | TGTGCCAGCAGTTACGGAGGGGACCTCTATAATTCACCCCTCCACTTT | CASSYGGDLYNSPLHF
few | TRBJ2-2 | . | TRBV4-1 | TGCGCCAGCAGCCAAGAGGGCCCCGGGAGTACCGGGGAGCTGTTTTTT | CASSQEGPGSTGELFF
. | TRBJ2-2 | . | TRBV2 | TGTGCCAGCAGTGATTTGAGTCCCGGGGAGCTGTTTTTT | CASSDLSPGELFF
. | TRBJ2-1 | . | TRBV4-1 | TGCGCCAGCAGCCAAGATCTAGATCGTGAGCAGTTCTTC | CASSQDLDREQFF
many | TRBJ2-7 | TRBD1 | TRBV7-3 | TGTGCCAGCAGCTACGGGACAGGGACTTACGAGCAGTACTTC | CASSYGTGTYEQYF
. | TRBJ2-7 | TRBD1 | TRBV9 | TGTGCCAGCAGCGTAGCTCCCGGGACAGACTACGAGCAGTACTTC | CASSVAPGTDYEQYF
. | TRBJ1-5 | TRBD1 | TRBV7-8 | TGTGCCAGCAGCGGGGACAGCCAATACAATCAGCCCCAGCATTTT | CASSGDSQYNQPQHF
. | TRBJ2-3 | . | TRBV11-2 | TGTGCCAGCAACCTAGTGGGGCCAAGGAGCACAGATACGCAGTATTTT | CASNLVGPRSTDTQYF
few | TRBJ1-3 | . | TRBV13 | TGTGCCAGCAGCTTAAAAGGAAACACCATATATTTT | CASSLKGNTIYF
. | TRBJ1-2 | . | TRBV11-2 | TGTGCCAGCAGCTCTTTCCCTACAGGGACGGGGCACTATGGCTACACCTTC | CASSSFPTGTGHYGYTF
few | TRBJ2-3 | . | TRBV5-4 | TGTGCCAGCGGCGCCGGGTCCTGGGGAGATACGCAGTATTTT | CASGAGSWGDTQYF
. | TRBJ1-5 | TRBD1 | TRBV7-2 | TGTGTCAGCAGCGGGCAGACAGGGGGCAGTGAGCCCCAGCATTTT | CVSSGQTGGSEPQHF
many | TRBJ2-7 | . | TRBV28 | TGTGCCAGCAGTTTGGAGGGGGCCTACGAGCAGTACTTC | CASSLEGAYEQYF
few | TRBJ2-7 | . | TRBV27 | TGTGCCAGCAGTTTATCTTTTCCGATTGTATACGAGCAGTACTTC | CASSLSFPIVYEQYF
few | TRBJ2-5 | TRBD1 | TRBV12-3/TRBV12-4 | TGTGCCAGCAGTCGGGGACAGGGGCCCGAGACCCAGTACTTC | CASSRGQGPETQYF
many | TRBJ2-1 | TRBD2 | TRBV6-2/TRBV6-3 | TGTGCCAGCAGTCGCGGACTAGCGGCCTACAATGAGCAGTTCTTC | CASSRGLAAYNEQFF
. | TRBJ2-3 | TRBD2 | TRBV20-1 | TGCAGTGCTAGTTCTATAGCGGGTGACACAGATACGCAGTATTTT | CSASSIAGDTDTQYF
few | TRBJ2-7 | TRBD2 | TRBV20-1 | TGCAGTGCTGACCCCGGGACTAGCGGGATATACGAGCAGTACTTC | CSADPGTSGIYEQYF